Below, one T cell receptor beta chain is given with its context. This entry comes from a study of beta chain features in type 1 diabetes. Study-level information: The patients were much like the healthy donors in age, gender and cell yields. All of the samples together had 107,917,701 sorted cells examined.

Expressed TCRB transcripts were sequenced, since all the RNA that had been isolated was reverse transcribed. Libraries were prepared by immunoSEQ multiplex PCR; TCRdb keeps only in-frame clonotypes and omits some of them. The sample carries roughly 240,000 clones, 68% recorded once. CDR1 and CDR2 from the germline V gene are MDHEN and SYDVKM. CDR3 size: 11 residues. V was shortened by 8 bases and J by 7 bases, with 10 bases between the two germline ends. CD45RO/CCR7/CD25/CD127/CD95/CD27 staining was used to isolate CD4+ naive, central memory, regulatory and stem cell-like memory cells by sorting. The chain recombines TRBV28 with TRBJ2-3; D possibly uses TRBD1 or TRBD2 (5 bases each). The sample was naive CD4+ T cells from blood. The clonotype comes from a man aged 30 to 45 in good health. The chain's CDR3 is CASVEGNTQYF. The CDR3 DNA reads as TGTGCCAGCGTAGAGGGGAATACGCAGTATTTT.